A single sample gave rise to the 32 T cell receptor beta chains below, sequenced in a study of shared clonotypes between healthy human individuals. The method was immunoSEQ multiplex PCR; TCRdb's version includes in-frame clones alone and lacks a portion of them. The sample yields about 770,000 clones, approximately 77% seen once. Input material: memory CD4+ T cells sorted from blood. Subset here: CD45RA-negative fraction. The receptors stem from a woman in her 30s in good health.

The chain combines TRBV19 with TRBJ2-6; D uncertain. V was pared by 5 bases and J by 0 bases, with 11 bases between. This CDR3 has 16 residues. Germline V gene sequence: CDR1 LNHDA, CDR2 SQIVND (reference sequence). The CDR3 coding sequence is TGTGCCAGTAGTCCCTGGACGGGCTCTGGGGCCAACGTCCTGACTTTC. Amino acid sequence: CASSPWTGSGANVLTF.

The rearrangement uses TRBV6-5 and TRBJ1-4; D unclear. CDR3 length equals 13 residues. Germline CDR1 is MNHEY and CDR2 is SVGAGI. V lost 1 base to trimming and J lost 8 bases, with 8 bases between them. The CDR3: CASSYWFWEKLFF. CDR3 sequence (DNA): TGTGCCAGCAGTTACTGGTTTTGGGAAAAACTGTTTTTT.

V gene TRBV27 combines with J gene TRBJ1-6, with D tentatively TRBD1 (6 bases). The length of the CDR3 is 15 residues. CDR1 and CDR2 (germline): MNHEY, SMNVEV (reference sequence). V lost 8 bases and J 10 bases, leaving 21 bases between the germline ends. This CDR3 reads CASRRSRGSGSPLHF. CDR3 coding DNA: TGTGCCAGCCGCCGGAGCAGGGGTTCCGGCTCACCCCTCCACTTT.

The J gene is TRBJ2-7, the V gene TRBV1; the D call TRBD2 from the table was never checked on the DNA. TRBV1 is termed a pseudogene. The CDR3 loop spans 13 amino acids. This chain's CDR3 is CTSSSTPNYEQYF. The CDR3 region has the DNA TGCACCAGCAGCTCTACCCCTAACTACGAGCAGTACTTC.

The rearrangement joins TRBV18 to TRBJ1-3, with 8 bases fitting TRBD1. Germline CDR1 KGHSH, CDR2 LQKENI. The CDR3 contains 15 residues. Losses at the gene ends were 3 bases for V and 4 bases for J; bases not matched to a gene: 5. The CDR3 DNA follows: TGTGCCAGCTCACCTTCGACAGGGGCCGGAAACACCATATATTTT. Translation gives CASSPSTGAGNTIYF.

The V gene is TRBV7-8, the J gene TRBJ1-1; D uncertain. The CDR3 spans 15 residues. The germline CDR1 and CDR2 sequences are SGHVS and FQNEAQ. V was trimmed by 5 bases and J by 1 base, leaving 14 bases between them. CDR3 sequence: CASSPVREWNTEAFF. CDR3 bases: TGTGCCAGCAGCCCCGTGAGGGAATGGAACACTGAAGCTTTCTTT.

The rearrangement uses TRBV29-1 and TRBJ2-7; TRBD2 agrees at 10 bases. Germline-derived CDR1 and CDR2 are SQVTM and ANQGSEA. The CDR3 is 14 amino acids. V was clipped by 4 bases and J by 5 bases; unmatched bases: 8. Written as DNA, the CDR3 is TGCAGCGTTGTAGGTTTAGCGGGAGGTCACGAGCAGTACTTC. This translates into CSVVGLAGGHEQYF.

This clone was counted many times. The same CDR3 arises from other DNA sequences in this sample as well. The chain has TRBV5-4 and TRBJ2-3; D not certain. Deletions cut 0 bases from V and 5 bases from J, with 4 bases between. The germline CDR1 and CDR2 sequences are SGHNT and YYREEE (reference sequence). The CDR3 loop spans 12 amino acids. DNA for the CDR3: TGTGCCAGCAGCTTGGGGGGAGATACGCAGTATTTT. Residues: CASSLGGDTQYF. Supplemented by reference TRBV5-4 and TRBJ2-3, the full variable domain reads ETGVTQSPTHLIKTRGQQVTLRCSSQSGHNTVSWYQQALGQGPQFIFQYYREEENGRGNFPPRFSGLQFPNYSSELNVNALELDDSALYLCASSLGGDTQYFGPGTRLTVL.

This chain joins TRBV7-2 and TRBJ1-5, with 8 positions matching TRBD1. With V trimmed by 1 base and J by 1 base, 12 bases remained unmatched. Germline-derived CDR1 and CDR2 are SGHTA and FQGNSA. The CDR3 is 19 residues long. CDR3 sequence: CASSLDQGARYASNQPQHF. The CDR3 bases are TGTGCCAGCAGCTTAGATCAGGGGGCTCGGTATGCGAGCAATCAGCCCCAGCATTTT.

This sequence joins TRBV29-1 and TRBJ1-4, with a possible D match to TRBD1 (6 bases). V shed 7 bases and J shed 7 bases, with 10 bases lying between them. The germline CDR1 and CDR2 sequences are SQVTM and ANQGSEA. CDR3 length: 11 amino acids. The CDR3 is CSAGAGEKLFF. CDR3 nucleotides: TGCAGCGCAGGGGCTGGTGAAAAACTGTTTTTT. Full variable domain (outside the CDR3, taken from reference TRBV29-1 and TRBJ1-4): SAVISQKPSRDICQRGTSLTIQCQVDSQVTMMFWYRQQPGQSLTLIATANQGSEATYESGFVIDKFPISRPNLTFSTLTVSNMSPEDSSIYLCSAGAGEKLFFGSGTQLSVL.

CDR3 in amino acids: CAIHPSGQGADNEQFF. The DNA of the CDR3 is TGTGCCATCCACCCATCGGGACAGGGGGCGGATAATGAGCAGTTCTTC. The chain joins TRBV10-3 to TRBJ2-1, with 12 positions matching TRBD1. The CDR3 consists of 16 residues. CDR1 is ENHRY and CDR2 is SYGVKD in the germline V gene. Germline trimming cut 8 bases from V and 7 bases from J; bases unmatched to any gene: 12.

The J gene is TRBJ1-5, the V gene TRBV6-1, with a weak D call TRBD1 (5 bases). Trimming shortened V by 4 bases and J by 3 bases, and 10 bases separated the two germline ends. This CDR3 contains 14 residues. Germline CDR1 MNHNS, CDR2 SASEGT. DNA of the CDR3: TGTGCCAGCAGTGCGGGGGGGGACAATCAGCCCCAGCATTTT. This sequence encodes CASSAGGDNQPQHF.

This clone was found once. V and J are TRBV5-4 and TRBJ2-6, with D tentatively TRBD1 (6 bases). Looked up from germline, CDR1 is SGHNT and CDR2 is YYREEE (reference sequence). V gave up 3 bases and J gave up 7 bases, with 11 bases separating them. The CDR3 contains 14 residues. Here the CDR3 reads CASSWYREANVLTF. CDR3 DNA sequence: TGTGCCAGCAGCTGGTACAGGGAAGCCAACGTCCTGACTTTC.

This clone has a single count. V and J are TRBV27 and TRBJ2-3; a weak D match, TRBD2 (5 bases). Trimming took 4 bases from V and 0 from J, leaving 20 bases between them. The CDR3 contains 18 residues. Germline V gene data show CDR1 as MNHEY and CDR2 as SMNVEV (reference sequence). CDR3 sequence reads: CASSSARFVGGSTDTQYF. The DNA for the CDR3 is TGTGCCAGCAGTTCGGCCCGGTTTGTTGGAGGTAGCACAGATACGCAGTATTTT.

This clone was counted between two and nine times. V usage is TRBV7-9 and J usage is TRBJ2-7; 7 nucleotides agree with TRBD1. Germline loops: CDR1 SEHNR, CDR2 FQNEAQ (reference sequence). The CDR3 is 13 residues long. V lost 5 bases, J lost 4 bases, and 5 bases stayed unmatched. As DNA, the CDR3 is TGTGCCAGCAGCACCTCGACAGGGTACGAGCAGTACTTC. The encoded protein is CASSTSTGYEQYF.

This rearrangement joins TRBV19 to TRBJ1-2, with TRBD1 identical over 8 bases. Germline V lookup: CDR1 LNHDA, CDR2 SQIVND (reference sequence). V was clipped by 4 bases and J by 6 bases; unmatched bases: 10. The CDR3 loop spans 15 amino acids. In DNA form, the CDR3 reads TGTGCCAGTAGTACGCCGGACAGGGTTAGCAATGGCTACACCTTC. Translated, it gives CASSTPDRVSNGYTF.

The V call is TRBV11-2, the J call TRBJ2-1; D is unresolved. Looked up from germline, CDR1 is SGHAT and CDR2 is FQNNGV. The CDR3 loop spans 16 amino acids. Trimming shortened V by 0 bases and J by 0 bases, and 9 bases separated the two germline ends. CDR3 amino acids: CASSLERRSSYNEQFF. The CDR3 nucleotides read TGTGCCAGCAGCTTAGAGAGACGGAGCTCCTACAATGAGCAGTTCTTC. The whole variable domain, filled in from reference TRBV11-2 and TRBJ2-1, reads EAGVAQSPRYKIIEKRQSVAFWCNPISGHATLYWYQQILGQGPKLLIQFQNNGVVDDSQLPKDRFSAERLKGVDSTLKIQPAKLEDSAVYLCASSLERRSSYNEQFFGPGTRLTVL.

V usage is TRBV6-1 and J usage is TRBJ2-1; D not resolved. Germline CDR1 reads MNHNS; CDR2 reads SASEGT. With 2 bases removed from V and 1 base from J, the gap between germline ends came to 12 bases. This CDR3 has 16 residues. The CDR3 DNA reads TGTGCCAGCAGTGAATGGCTGGGTTCTTCCTACAATGAGCAGTTCTTC. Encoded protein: CASSEWLGSSYNEQFF.

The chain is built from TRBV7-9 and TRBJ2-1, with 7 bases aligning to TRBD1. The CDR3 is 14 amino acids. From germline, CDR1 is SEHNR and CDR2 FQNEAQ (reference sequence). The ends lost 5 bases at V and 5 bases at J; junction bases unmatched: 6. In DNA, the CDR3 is TGTGCCAGCAGCCCCGGGACAGCGAACAATGAGCAGTTCTTC. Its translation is CASSPGTANNEQFF.

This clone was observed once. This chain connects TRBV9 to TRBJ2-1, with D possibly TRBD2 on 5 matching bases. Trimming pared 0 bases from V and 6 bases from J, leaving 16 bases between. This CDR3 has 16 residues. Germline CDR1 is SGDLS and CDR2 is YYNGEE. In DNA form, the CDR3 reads TGTGCCAGCAGCGTAGCTGAGCGGATTACCCGCAATGAGCAGTTCTTC. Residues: CASSVAERITRNEQFF.

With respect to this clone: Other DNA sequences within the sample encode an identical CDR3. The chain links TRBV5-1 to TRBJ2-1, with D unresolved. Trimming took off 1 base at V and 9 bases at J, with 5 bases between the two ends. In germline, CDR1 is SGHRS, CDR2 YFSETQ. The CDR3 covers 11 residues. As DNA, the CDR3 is TGCGCCAGCAGCTTGTCTGGTGAGCAGTTCTTC. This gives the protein CASSLSGEQFF.

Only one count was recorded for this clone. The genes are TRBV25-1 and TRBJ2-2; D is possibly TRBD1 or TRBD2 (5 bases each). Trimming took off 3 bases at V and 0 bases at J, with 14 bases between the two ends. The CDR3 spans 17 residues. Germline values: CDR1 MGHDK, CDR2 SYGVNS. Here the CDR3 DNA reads TGTGCCAGCAGTGACGGGATGGGACGATCGAACACCGGGGAGCTGTTTTTT. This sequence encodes CASSDGMGRSNTGELFF. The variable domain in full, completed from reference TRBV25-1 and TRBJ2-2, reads EADIYQTPRYLVIGTGKKITLECSQTMGHDKMYWYQQDPGMELHLIHYSYGVNSTEKGDLSSESTVSRIRTEHFPLTLESARPSHTSQYLCASSDGMGRSNTGELFFGEGSRLTVL.

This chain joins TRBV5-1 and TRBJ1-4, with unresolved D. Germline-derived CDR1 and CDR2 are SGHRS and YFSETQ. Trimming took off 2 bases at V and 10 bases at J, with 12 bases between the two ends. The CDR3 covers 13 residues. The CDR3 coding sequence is TGCGCCAGCAGCTTTCCCACGGAGGGAAAACTGTTTTTT. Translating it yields CASSFPTEGKLFF.

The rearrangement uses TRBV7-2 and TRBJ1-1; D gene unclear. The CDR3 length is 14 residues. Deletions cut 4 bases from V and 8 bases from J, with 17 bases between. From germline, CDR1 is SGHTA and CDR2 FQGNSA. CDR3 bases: TGTGCCAGCAGCTCTAGGGCGCGTCAAGGCGAAGCTTTCTTT. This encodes CASSSRARQGEAFF.

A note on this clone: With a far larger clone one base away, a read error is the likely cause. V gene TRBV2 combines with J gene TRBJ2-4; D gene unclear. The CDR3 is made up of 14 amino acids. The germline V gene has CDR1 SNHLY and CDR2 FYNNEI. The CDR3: CASKTEIAKNIRYF. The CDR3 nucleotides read TGTGCCAGCAAAACAGAGATAGCCAAAAACATTCGGTACTTC.

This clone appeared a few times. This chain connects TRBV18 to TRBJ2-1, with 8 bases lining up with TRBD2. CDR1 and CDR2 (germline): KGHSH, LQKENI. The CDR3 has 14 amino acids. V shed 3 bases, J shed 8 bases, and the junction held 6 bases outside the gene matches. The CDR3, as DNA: TGTGCCAGCTCACCCAGCGGGAGTGGCGATGAGCAGTTCTTC. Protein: CASSPSGSGDEQFF.

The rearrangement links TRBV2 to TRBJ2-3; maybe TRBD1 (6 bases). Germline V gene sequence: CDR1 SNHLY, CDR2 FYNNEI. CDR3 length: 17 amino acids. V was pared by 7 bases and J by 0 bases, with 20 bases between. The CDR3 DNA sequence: TGTGCCAGCAAACCCCGGGACACACGATCTAGCACAGATACGCAGTATTTT. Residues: CASKPRDTRSSTDTQYF.

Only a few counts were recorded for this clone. The CDR3 DNA reads as TGTGCCAGCTCACCTTATAGCGGGGGCGCGGACGAGCAGTACTTC. Protein: CASSPYSGGADEQYF. This rearrangement joins TRBV18 to TRBJ2-7; 9 bases are shared with TRBD2. The CDR3 sequence is 15 residues long. Trimming cost V 3 bases and J 5 bases; bases outside gene matches: 8. Germline CDR1 reads KGHSH; CDR2 reads LQKENI.

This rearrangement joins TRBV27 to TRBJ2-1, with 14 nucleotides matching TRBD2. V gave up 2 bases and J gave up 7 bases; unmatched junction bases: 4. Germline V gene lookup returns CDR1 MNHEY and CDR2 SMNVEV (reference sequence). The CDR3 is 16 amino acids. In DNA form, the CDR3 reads TGTGCCAGCAGTTTACCCGGGACTAGCGGGAGAAATGAGCAGTTCTTC. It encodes CASSLPGTSGRNEQFF.

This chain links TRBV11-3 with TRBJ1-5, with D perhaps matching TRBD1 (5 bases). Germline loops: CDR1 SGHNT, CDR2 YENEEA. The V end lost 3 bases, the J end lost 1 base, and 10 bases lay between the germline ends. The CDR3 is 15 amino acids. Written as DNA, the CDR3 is TGTGCCAGCAGCTTCGACAGCCTGAGCAATCAGCCCCAGCATTTT. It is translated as CASSFDSLSNQPQHF.

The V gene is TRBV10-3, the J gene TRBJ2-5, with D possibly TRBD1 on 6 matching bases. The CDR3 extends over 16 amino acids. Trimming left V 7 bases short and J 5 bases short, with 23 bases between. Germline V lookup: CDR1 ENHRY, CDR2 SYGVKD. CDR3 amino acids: CAITFNSRGGQETQYF. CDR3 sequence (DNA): TGTGCCATCACCTTCAACTCTAGGGGCGGACAGGAGACCCAGTACTTC.

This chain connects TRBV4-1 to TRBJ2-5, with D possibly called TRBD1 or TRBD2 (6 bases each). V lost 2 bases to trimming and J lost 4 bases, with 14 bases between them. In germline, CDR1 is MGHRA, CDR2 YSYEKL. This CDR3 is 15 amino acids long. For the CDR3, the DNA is TGCGCCAGCAGCCAAAACAGGGAGGTGACAGAGACCCAGTACTTC. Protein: CASSQNREVTETQYF.